These 29 T cell receptor beta chains were sequenced from one sample in a study of shared clonotypes between healthy human individuals. Using immunoSEQ multiplex PCR, the repertoire was profiled, and TCRdb retains in-frame clones only, with some absent. The repertoire has 470,000 or so clones, over 75% of them found once; the top ten carry roughly 12%. The sample consisted of PBMCs. The receptors derive from a woman aged 40 to 50 in good health. Some clones in this sample may be carry-over from other donors' samples.

This clone was counted a single time. It differs at one base from a far larger clone, so likely a read error. Other DNA sequences in this specimen translate into the identical CDR3. The CDR3 reads CAVGGIAGVVGELFF. The CDR3 DNA follows: TGTGCTGTCGGGGGGATAGCGGGAGTTGTCGGGGAGCTGTTTTTT. The chain uses TRBV30 and TRBJ2-2, with 9 bases aligning to TRBD2. The CDR3 is 15 amino acids. Germline-derived CDR1 and CDR2 are GTSNPN and SVGIG (reference sequence).

Concerning this clone: This likely reflects a read error, since a far larger clone is one base away. Other nucleotide sequences in the sample specify the same CDR3. Here the CDR3 DNA reads TGTGCCAGCAGCGCCCAGGGAGGGCATGAAAAACTGTTTTTT. This gives the protein CASSAQGGHEKLFF. This chain uses TRBV11-2 with TRBJ1-4; perhaps TRBD1 as D (5 bases). V gave up 5 bases and J gave up 6 bases, with 13 bases separating them. CDR1 is SGHAT and CDR2 is FQNNGV in the germline V gene. This CDR3 spans 14 amino acids.

This rearrangement joins TRBV11-2 to TRBJ2-7; tentatively, D is TRBD2 (6 bases). V was pared by 4 bases and J by 2 bases, with 12 bases between. Germline V CDR1 and CDR2: SGHAT, FQNNGV. CDR3 length equals 14 residues. The CDR3 loop is CASSSGLIPYEQYF. The CDR3 DNA reads TGTGCCAGCAGCTCCGGACTAATCCCCTACGAGCAGTACTTC.

V and J are TRBV6-6 and TRBJ1-4; TRBD1 aligns across 9 bases. CDR1 is MNHNY, CDR2 SVGAGI, per germline (reference sequence). The junction had 5 bases not matched to a gene; V was cut back by 11 bases and J by 4 bases. There are 13 residues in the CDR3. The DNA for the CDR3 is TGTGCCGCAATGGACAGGGGTAATGAAAAACTGTTTTTT. The encoded protein is CAAMDRGNEKLFF.

As to this clone: This is likely an artifact of a read error, given a far larger clone one base away. The same CDR3 also results from other DNA sequences found in this sample. The chain carries TRBV2 and TRBJ2-5; 11 bases line up with TRBD2. Matching the DNA end better, TRBJ2-7 makes the J call doubtful. The CDR3 consists of 15 residues. CDR1 is SNHLY, CDR2 FYNNEI, per germline. CDR3 loop: CATPGASGRSYEQYF. DNA of the CDR3: TGTGCTACACCCGGGGCTAGCGGGAGGTCCTACGAGCAGTACTTC.

On this clone: A far larger clone is one base from this, pointing to a likely read error. The chain employs TRBV11-2 and TRBJ2-1; D unclear. Germline CDR1 and CDR2: SGHAT and FQNNGV. V lost 1 base and J 5 bases, leaving 6 bases between the germline ends. The CDR3 runs 13 residues. As DNA, the CDR3 is TGTGCCAGCAGCTTAGGCCCTAACAATGAGCAGTTCTTC. The encoded protein is CASSLGPNNEQFF.

The J gene is TRBJ1-1, the V gene TRBV6-6; D might be TRBD1 (5 bases). The CDR3 spans 15 residues. Germline V gene data show CDR1 as MNHNY and CDR2 as SVGAGI (reference sequence). Trimming took off 4 bases at V and 1 base at J, with 13 bases between the two ends. This CDR3 reads CASSSPGGKNTEAFF. CDR3 coding DNA: TGTGCCAGCAGTTCCCCGGGGGGGAAGAACACTGAAGCTTTCTTT.

The J gene is TRBJ1-2, the V gene TRBV30, with 11 positions matching TRBD1. The CDR3 extends over 14 amino acids. Trimming removed 1 base from V and 4 bases from J; junction bases left unmatched: 2. From germline, CDR1 is GTSNPN and CDR2 SVGIG (reference sequence). The CDR3 loop is CAWSGDRGSYGYTF. The CDR3 DNA follows: TGTGCCTGGAGTGGGGACAGGGGGTCCTATGGCTACACCTTC.

With respect to this clone: A far larger clone is only one base removed, so a read error is likely. The chain joins TRBV7-2 to TRBJ2-7; D remains ambiguous. This CDR3 comprises 13 residues. CDR1 and CDR2 from the germline V gene are SGHTA and FQGNSA. V was clipped by 3 bases and J by 2 bases, with 8 bases between them. The CDR3 DNA is TGTGCCAGCAGCTTTGCGGCTACCTACGAGCAGTACTTC. Amino acids: CASSFAATYEQYF.

The chain uses TRBV29-1 and TRBJ2-3; D may match TRBD1 or TRBD2 (5 bases each). The CDR3 spans 15 residues. Trimming stripped 4 bases from V and 0 bases from J, with 14 bases between. Germline loops: CDR1 SQVTM, CDR2 ANQGSEA. This CDR3 reads CSVVPPGGSTDTQYF. DNA for the CDR3: TGCAGCGTTGTGCCCCCTGGGGGAAGCACAGATACGCAGTATTTT.

The DNA of the CDR3 is TGTGCCAGCAGTGAATCGGACAGCTCCAACGTCCTGACTTTC. It specifies CASSESDSSNVLTF. The chain employs TRBV6-1 and TRBJ2-6; D might be TRBD1 (6 bases). In germline, CDR1 is MNHNS, CDR2 SASEGT. V dropped 2 bases and J dropped 8 bases, with 10 bases sitting between them. The CDR3 is 14 amino acids.

Concerning this clone: This clone may be a read error of a much larger clone one base away. The V and J genes are TRBV11-3 and TRBJ2-1, with TRBD2 identical over 10 bases. The V and J ends lost 5 bases and 0 bases, in that order; junction bases with no gene match: 4. The CDR3 spans 16 residues. Germline V gene sequence: CDR1 SGHNT, CDR2 YENEEA. CDR3 loop: CASSRGLASSYNEQFF. As DNA, the CDR3 is TGTGCCAGCAGCCGGGGACTAGCGAGCTCCTACAATGAGCAGTTCTTC.

This clone was detected many times. Other nucleotide sequences from this sample produce the same CDR3. The chain has TRBV5-1 and TRBJ2-5; 9 bases are shared with TRBD2. J gave up 4 bases and V 2 bases, and 6 bases lay outside the gene matches. The CDR3 loop spans 15 amino acids. From germline, CDR1 is SGHRS and CDR2 YFSETQ. In DNA form, the CDR3 reads TGCGCCAGCAGCTTAGCAGCGGGAGGTGGAGAGACCCAGTACTTC. Translating it yields CASSLAAGGGETQYF.

This clone was detected once. The chain combines TRBV28 with TRBJ2-1, with TRBD2 identical over 10 bases. V trimming: 3 bases; J trimming: 9 bases; junction bases outside the gene matches: 11. The CDR3 runs 16 residues. CDR1 and CDR2 from the germline V gene are MDHEN and SYDVKM. This CDR3 reads CASSFGWLAGVSEQFF. The CDR3 region has the DNA TGTGCCAGCAGTTTTGGTTGGCTAGCGGGAGTATCTGAGCAGTTCTTC.

Remarks on this clone: A read error may produce the germline difference seen at one junction end. The chain joins TRBV5-1 to TRBJ2-1; D assignment may be TRBD1 or TRBD2 (5 bases each). CDR3 length: 15 amino acids. CDR1 and CDR2 (germline): SGHRS, YFSETQ. CDR3 sequence (DNA): TGCGCCAGCAGCTTGGGTCGGGGCTCCCACAATGAGCAGTTCTTC. It codes for CASSLGRGSHNEQFF. Looking up the rest from reference TRBV5-1 and TRBJ2-1 gives the full variable domain: KAGVTQTPRYLIKTRGQQVTLSCSPISGHRSVSWYQQTPGQGLQFLFEYFSETQRNKGNFPGRFSGRQFSNSRSEMNVSTLELGDSALYLCASSLGRGSHNEQFFGPGTRLTVL.

Regarding this clone: Other DNA sequences in the sample encode the same CDR3. The genes are TRBV20-1 and TRBJ2-5; D unclear. In germline, CDR1 is DFQATT, CDR2 SNEGSKA (reference sequence). Trimming left V 5 bases short and J 5 bases short, with 6 bases between. The CDR3 runs 10 residues. CDR3 amino acids: CSAGRETQYF. For the CDR3, the DNA is TGCAGTGCTGGGCGGGAGACCCAGTACTTC.

This clone was seen more than once but under ten times. The chain links TRBV7-2 to TRBJ2-5, with TRBD2 matching over 11 bases. With 5 bases clipped from V and 9 bases from J, the junction kept 5 bases outside the gene matches. This CDR3 is 13 amino acids long. Looked up from germline, CDR1 is SGHTA and CDR2 is FQGNSA. CDR3 protein: CASSMGLAVAQYF. CDR3 nucleotide sequence: TGTGCCAGCAGCATGGGACTAGCGGTTGCCCAGTACTTC.

J is TRBJ2-5 and V is TRBV7-9; TRBD2 agrees at 11 bases. Per germline, CDR1 SEHNR and CDR2 FQNEAQ (reference sequence). The V and J ends lost 0 bases and 4 bases, in that order; junction bases with no gene match: 7. The CDR3 length is 17 residues. Here the CDR3 reads CASSLASASGRRETQYF. Written as DNA, the CDR3 is TGTGCCAGCAGCTTAGCGTCGGCTAGCGGGAGGAGAGAGACCCAGTACTTC.

V and J are TRBV2 and TRBJ2-3; 7 bases are shared with TRBD2. CDR1 is SNHLY, CDR2 FYNNEI, per germline. J was trimmed by 0 bases and V by 6 bases; bases with no gene match: 6. The CDR3 extends over 15 amino acids. The CDR3 nucleotides read TGTGCCAGCAGGGCCTATAGCGGGAGCACAGATACGCAGTATTTT. Residues: CASRAYSGSTDTQYF. Filled out from reference TRBV2 and TRBJ2-3, the complete variable domain reads EPEVTQTPSHQVTQMGQEVILRCVPISNHLYFYWYRQILGQKVEFLVSFYNNEISEKSEIFDDQFSVERPDGSNFTLKIRSTKLEDSAMYFCASRAYSGSTDTQYFGPGTRLTVL.

This clone was detected a few times. The chain uses TRBV7-3 and TRBJ2-6; the D is unclear. From germline, CDR1 is SGHTA and CDR2 FQGTGA. Trimming took 2 bases from V and 0 from J, leaving 11 bases between them. The CDR3 loop spans 17 amino acids. In nucleotides, the CDR3 is TGTGCCAGCAGCTTATTCGGCGGCATCTCTGGGGCCAACGTCCTGACTTTC. Protein: CASSLFGGISGANVLTF.

V and J are TRBV5-1 and TRBJ2-2, with D possibly matching TRBD2 (6 bases). Germline CDR1 reads SGHRS; CDR2 reads YFSETQ. The CDR3 is 15 residues long. V gave up 2 bases and J gave up 6 bases, with 14 bases separating them. The CDR3 DNA reads as TGCGCCAGCAGCTTCGACCGACTAGTCCCCGGGGAGCTGTTTTTT. Protein: CASSFDRLVPGELFF.

As for this clone: A far larger clone is a single base away, which makes a read error likely. V usage is TRBV4-3 and J usage is TRBJ2-3; the match to TRBD1 covers 7 bases. Germline-derived CDR1 and CDR2 are LGHNA and YSLEER. The CDR3 loop spans 16 amino acids. Unmatched junction bases numbered 11, after V lost 4 bases and J lost 4 bases. The CDR3 protein is CASSLDGTVPPDTQYF. DNA of the CDR3: TGCGCCAGCAGCCTAGACGGGACAGTCCCCCCAGATACGCAGTATTTT.

The chain employs TRBV18 and TRBJ2-5; D not certain. With 3 bases removed from V and 5 bases from J, the gap between germline ends came to 10 bases. The CDR3 is 13 residues long. The germline V gene has CDR1 KGHSH and CDR2 LQKENI. The CDR3 sequence: CASSPVFEETQYF. The DNA for the CDR3 is TGTGCCAGCTCACCGGTTTTTGAGGAGACCCAGTACTTC.

The gene calls are TRBV30 and TRBJ2-3; tentative D call: TRBD2 (7 bases). The germline V and J ends were trimmed by 0 bases and 2 bases, with 18 bases remaining between them. CDR1 is GTSNPN and CDR2 is SVGIG in the germline V gene (reference sequence). There are 17 residues in the CDR3. The CDR3 reads CAWSVRRGGGYTDTQYF. The DNA for the CDR3 is TGTGCCTGGAGTGTACGAAGAGGGGGGGGATACACAGATACGCAGTATTTT.

This clone was seen once. The V and J genes are TRBV30 and TRBJ2-7, with a possible D match to TRBD2 (5 bases). Germline V gene data show CDR1 as GTSNPN and CDR2 as SVGIG (reference sequence). Trimming pared 0 bases from V and 6 bases from J, leaving 9 bases between. The CDR3 covers 12 residues. For the CDR3, the DNA is TGTGCCTGGAGTGTAAGTGAGGGCGAGCAGTACTTC. Protein: CAWSVSEGEQYF.

This sequence joins TRBV27 and TRBJ2-7; tentative D call: TRBD1 (5 bases). The ends were cut back, 5 bases at V and 2 bases at J, with 13 bases in the middle. Per the germline V gene, CDR1 is MNHEY and CDR2 is SMNVEV (reference sequence). The CDR3 covers 14 residues. In nucleotides, the CDR3 is TGTGCCAGCAGTCGGGCAGGACAAACCTACGAGCAGTACTTC. Translation gives CASSRAGQTYEQYF.

This chain connects TRBV19 to TRBJ1-5, with 7 nucleotides matching TRBD1. Germline assignment: CDR1 LNHDA and CDR2 SQIVND (reference sequence). V gave up 6 bases and J gave up 6 bases; unmatched junction bases: 17. This CDR3 is built from 17 residues. CDR3 region: CASRARDSHSGAQPQHF. The CDR3 coding sequence is TGTGCCAGTAGGGCCCGGGACAGCCATAGCGGGGCTCAGCCCCAGCATTTT.

The chain recombines TRBV7-9 with TRBJ2-1; D ambiguous. Per germline, CDR1 SEHNR and CDR2 FQNEAQ (reference sequence). Trimming cost V 2 bases and J 7 bases, with 9 bases left between them. CDR3 length equals 13 residues. CDR3 bases: TGTGCCAGCAGCTTACAAAGGCGAAATGAGCAGTTCTTC. Its translation: CASSLQRRNEQFF.

In regard to this clone: The same CDR3 is also encoded by other DNA sequences in this sample. The chain combines TRBV9 with TRBJ2-7; D gene unclear. With 2 bases removed from V and 0 bases from J, the gap between germline ends came to 9 bases. This CDR3 has 14 residues. Per germline, CDR1 SGDLS and CDR2 YYNGEE. Here the CDR3 DNA reads TGTGCCAGCAGCGTTGCCCCGAGCTCCTACGAGCAGTACTTC. Translating it yields CASSVAPSSYEQYF.